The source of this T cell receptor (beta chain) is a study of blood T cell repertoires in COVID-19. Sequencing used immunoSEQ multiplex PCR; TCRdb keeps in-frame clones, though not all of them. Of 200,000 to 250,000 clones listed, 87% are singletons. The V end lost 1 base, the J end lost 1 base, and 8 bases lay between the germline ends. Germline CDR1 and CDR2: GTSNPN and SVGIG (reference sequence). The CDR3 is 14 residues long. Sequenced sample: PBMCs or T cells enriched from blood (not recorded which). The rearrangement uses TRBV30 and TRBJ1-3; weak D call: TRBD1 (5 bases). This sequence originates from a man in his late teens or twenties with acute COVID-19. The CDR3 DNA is TGTGCCTGGAGTGGGGGGACTTCTGGAAACACCATATATTTT. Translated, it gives CAWSGGTSGNTIYF.